These T cell receptor beta chains were read from a single sample in a study of blood T cell repertoires in COVID-19. Profiling relied on immunoSEQ multiplex PCR, and the TCRdb table lists in-frame clones only, not all of them. Of more than 85,000 clones in the sample, roughly 82% were seen once. Material: peripheral blood. These receptors came from an older woman with acute or convalescent COVID-19. The CDR3 runs from the conserved cysteine through the conserved F or W. A D gene is named only where the DNA matches it firmly. The listing skips clone size in some rows; elsewhere it reads once, few, many or a size class.

>.|TRBJ2-3|.|14|TRBV5-1
TGCGCCAGCAGCTTGGTTTGGCTCACAGATACGCAGTATTTT
CASSLVWLTDTQYF
>.|TRBJ2-7|.|15|TRBV5-1
TGCGCCAGCAGCTCGTTGGAAACAGCCTCCTACGAGCAGTACTTC
CASSSLETASYEQYF
>.|TRBJ2-3|.|16|TRBV4-2
TGTGCCAGCAGCCAAGGTGGGGCAGGGCTTCAAGATACGCAGTATTTT
CASSQGGAGLQDTQYF
>.|TRBJ2-7|TRBD2|14|TRBV6-5
TGTGCCAGCAGCCACCTAGCGGGGGGCTACGAGCAGTACTTC
CASSHLAGGYEQYF
>.|TRBJ1-2|TRBD1|13|TRBV11-3
TGTGCCAGCAGCTCGACAGGGATCTATGGCTACACCTTC
CASSSTGIYGYTF
>.|TRBJ1-5|.|13|TRBV19
TGTGCCAGTACCCCGGGAAGTCGGCAGCCCCAGCATTTT
CASTPGSRQPQHF
>.|TRBJ1-4|TRBD1|18|TRBV7-6
TGTGCCAGCAGCTTTAGTGACAGGGCGATAACAACTAATGAAAAACTGTTTTTT
CASSFSDRAITTNEKLFF
>once|TRBJ2-3|TRBD2|17|TRBV6-6
TGTGCCAGCAGTCCTCCTTCGACTAGCAGGATAACAGATACGCAGTATTTT
CASSPPSTSRITDTQYF
>.|TRBJ2-2|TRBD1|17|TRBV4-1
TGCGCCAGCAGCCAACCAGGCAGGACAGGGCGGACCGGGGAGCTGTTTTTT
CASSQPGRTGRTGELFF
>.|TRBJ1-6|TRBD1|15|TRBV11-2
TGTGCCAGCAGCCCGATTGTGACAGGGGCCTCACCCCTCCACTTT
CASSPIVTGASPLHF
>once|TRBJ1-3|TRBD1|16|TRBV29-1
TGCAGCTTCACCACAGGGGGCCGTCACTCTGGAAACACCATATATTTT
CSFTTGGRHSGNTIYF
>once|TRBJ1-5|.|13|TRBV12-3/TRBV12-4
TGTGCCAGCAGTTTGTCGGGATATCAGCCCCAGCATTTT
CASSLSGYQPQHF
>.|TRBJ2-2|.|14|TRBV11-3
TGTGCCAGCAGCCCCCGGGTTAACACCGGGGAGCTGTTTTTT
CASSPRVNTGELFF
>once|TRBJ1-2|.|15|TRBV7-2
TGTGCCAGCAGCCCGGGAGGGGGAAAAGGCTATGGCTACACCTTC
CASSPGGGKGYGYTF
>.|TRBJ1-2|.|13|TRBV5-4
TGTGCCAGCAGCCCTGACAGTTACTATGGCTACACCTTC
CASSPDSYYGYTF
>.|TRBJ2-2|TRBD1|15|TRBV12-5
TGTGCTAGTGCCTTGAGACAGGGCGGCACCGGGGAGCTGTTTTTT
CASALRQGGTGELFF
>.|TRBJ1-1|.|12|TRBV10-3
TGTGCCATCAGTCAACAGGGCACTGAAGCTTTCTTT
CAISQQGTEAFF
>.|TRBJ1-1|.|14|TRBV6-5
TGTGCCAGCAGTTCGGGGGGGATGGGCACTGAAGCTTTCTTT
CASSSGGMGTEAFF
>.|TRBJ1-6|TRBD1|14|TRBV5-1
TGCGCCAGCAGCCGCGGGGACAGAGATTCACCCCTCCACTTT
CASSRGDRDSPLHF
>.|TRBJ2-3|.|15|TRBV11-3
TGTGCCAGCAGCACAGTGGGTGTGAGCACAGATACGCAGTATTTT
CASSTVGVSTDTQYF
>.|TRBJ2-1|.|11|TRBV12-3/TRBV12-4
TGTGCCAGCAGTTTTTCATCGGTGCAGTTCTTC
CASSFSSVQFF
>.|TRBJ2-5|TRBD1|14|TRBV5-1
TGCGCCAGCAGCCTCGGGACAGCACAAGAGACCCAGTACTTC
CASSLGTAQETQYF
>.|TRBJ2-7|TRBD2|15|TRBV4-3
TGCGCCAGCAGCCAACGACTAGCGGGGGGGCCCGAGCAGTACTTC
CASSQRLAGGPEQYF
>.|TRBJ2-2|TRBD1|15|TRBV7-2
TGTGCCAGCAGCTTCGACAGGGAGAACACCGGGGAGCTGTTTTTT
CASSFDRENTGELFF
>.|TRBJ2-5|.|15|TRBV9
TGTGCCAGCAGCGTAGCTGGGGGGTCCAGGGAGACCCAGTACTTC
CASSVAGGSRETQYF
>once|TRBJ2-2|TRBD2|15|TRBV24-1
TGTGCCACCAGGCGGGGGGGCGAGAGCACCGGGGAGCTGTTTTTT
CATRRGGESTGELFF
>.|TRBJ2-7|.|12|TRBV10-3
TGTGCCATCAGGGCCACCGCGGAACAACAGTACTTC
CAIRATAEQQYF
>.|TRBJ2-4|TRBD1|12|TRBV6-5
TGTGCCAGCAGAGGGACAGGTAACATTCAGTACTTC
CASRGTGNIQYF
>few|TRBJ1-4|TRBD1|16|TRBV4-2
TGTGCCAGCAGCCCACAAGGAGGTACAGGGGGAGAAAAACTGTTTTTT
CASSPQGGTGGEKLFF
>.|TRBJ2-2|.|12|TRBV2
TGTGCCACCGTGTACGGCACCGGGGAGCTGTTTTTT
CATVYGTGELFF
>.|TRBJ1-2|TRBD1|17|TRBV18
TGTGCCAGCTCACCAAGTCTTTCGACAGGGTACGTCTATGGCTACACCTTC
CASSPSLSTGYVYGYTF
>.|TRBJ1-6|TRBD1|15|TRBV15
TGTGCCACCAGCGCCGTAGGGGACAGTAATTCACCCCTCCACTTT
CATSAVGDSNSPLHF
>.|TRBJ2-6|.|15|TRBV11-1
TGTGCCAGCAGCTTAAACAGGGCTGGGGCCAACGTCCTGACTTTC
CASSLNRAGANVLTF
>.|TRBJ2-3|TRBD1|16|TRBV7-6
TGTGCCAGCAGCCGCTGGGGACAGGGGACCACAGATACGCAGTATTTT
CASSRWGQGTTDTQYF
>.|TRBJ2-7|TRBD1|13|TRBV3-1/TRBV3-2
TGTGCCAGCAGCCACCTACAGGGGTTTCAGTCCCACTTC
CASSHLQGFQSHF
>once|TRBJ1-5|.|16|TRBV27
TGTGCCAGCAGTTTAAAGGGTGGGGGGAGAAATCAGCCCCAGCATTTT
CASSLKGGGRNQPQHF
>.|TRBJ2-5|.|15|TRBV25-1
TGTGCCAGCAGTGAATACTCGGACCCGGGGGAGACCCAGTACTTC
CASSEYSDPGETQYF
>few|TRBJ1-1|.|15|TRBV6-5
TGTGCCAGCAGTTACTCCCCGGGAGGGTCCACTGAAGCTTTCTTT
CASSYSPGGSTEAFF
>.|TRBJ1-6|.|18|TRBV9
TGTGCCAGCAGCCGGGGGGAGTTCAGGAGCCACTATAATTCACCCCTCCACTTT
CASSRGEFRSHYNSPLHF
>.|TRBJ2-3|TRBD2|17|TRBV5-1
TGCGCCAGCAGCCCGGACGGCGGGGGGGCTAGCACAGATACGCAGTATTTT
CASSPDGGGASTDTQYF